This entry lists 19 T cell receptor beta chains sequenced from one sample in a study of early stage breast cancer tumors. Only in-frame clones appear in the TCRdb table, and some are missing; sequencing was by immunoSEQ multiplex PCR. The sample consists of about 19,000 clones, around four fifths of them appearing once. The specimen was blood. All receptors derive from a person aged 65-85 years with breast cancer.

This clone showed up just once. V is TRBV7-2 and J is TRBJ2-3; the match to TRBD1 covers 8 bases. V shed 3 bases, J shed 6 bases, and the junction held 11 bases outside the gene matches. The CDR3 extends over 16 amino acids. The germline V gene has CDR1 SGHTA and CDR2 FQGNSA. The chain's CDR3 is CASSLGAGGPADTQYF. CDR3 coding DNA: TGTGCCAGCAGCTTGGGAGCAGGGGGCCCCGCCGATACGCAGTATTTT.

The gene calls are TRBV2 and TRBJ2-2; 10 nucleotides align to TRBD1. After removal of 6 bases from V and 5 bases from J, the junction contained 6 bases not matched to a gene. Germline V gives CDR1 SNHLY, CDR2 FYNNEI. The CDR3 sequence is 15 residues long. This chain's CDR3 is CASSETGGGTGELFF. The CDR3 DNA sequence: TGTGCCAGCAGCGAGACAGGGGGCGGAACCGGGGAGCTGTTTTTT.

The chain recombines TRBV7-6 with TRBJ2-3, with 10 bases fitting TRBD2. J was trimmed by 4 bases and V by 5 bases; bases with no gene match: 6. Germline lookup yields CDR1 SGHVS and CDR2 FNYEAQ. This CDR3 is 15 amino acids long. The CDR3 coding sequence is TGTGCCAGCAGCCGGCCTAGCGGGGGCCCAGATACGCAGTATTTT. Amino acid sequence: CASSRPSGGPDTQYF.

The chain joins TRBV19 to TRBJ2-1; the match to TRBD1 covers 8 bases. V lost 5 bases to trimming and J lost 3 bases; unmatched junction nucleotides: 3. Germline-derived CDR1 and CDR2 are LNHDA and SQIVND (reference sequence). This CDR3 comprises 14 residues. The CDR3 DNA sequence: TGTGCCAGTAGTTACGGGACAGGCTACAATGAGCAGTTCTTC. Encoded protein: CASSYGTGYNEQFF.

The rearrangement links TRBV4-3 to TRBJ1-2, with D hard to call. The germline V gene encodes CDR1 LGHNA and CDR2 YSLEER. Trimming removed 0 bases at V and 0 bases at J, with 5 bases between. CDR3 length: 14 amino acids. Written as DNA, the CDR3 is TGCGCCAGCAGCCAAGAAACATCTAACTATGGCTACACCTTC. Amino acids: CASSQETSNYGYTF.

The V and J genes are TRBV19 and TRBJ1-5; 7 nucleotides match TRBD1. This CDR3 is built from 16 residues. The V segment lost 1 base and the J segment 2 bases; nucleotides outside the gene matches: 5. CDR1 is LNHDA and CDR2 is SQIVND in the germline V gene (reference sequence). The CDR3 DNA follows: TGTGCCAGTAGTATAGTGGCAGGACAGGGCAATCAGCCCCAGCATTTT. Its translation: CASSIVAGQGNQPQHF.

V gene TRBV6-4 combines with J gene TRBJ1-2; a weak D match, TRBD1 (5 bases). CDR1 MRHNA and CDR2 SNTAGT come from the germline V gene. Trimming left V 7 bases short and J 5 bases short, with 11 bases between. The CDR3 contains 12 residues. CDR3 sequence: CASTNRTYGYTF. In nucleotides, the CDR3 is TGTGCCAGCACCAACAGGACGTATGGCTACACCTTC.

The chain couples TRBV2 to TRBJ2-1, with 11 bases aligning to TRBD2. This CDR3 contains 15 residues. V was clipped by 6 bases and J by 5 bases; unmatched bases: 6. Germline lookup yields CDR1 SNHLY and CDR2 FYNNEI. CDR3 nucleotides: TGTGCCAGCAGCCTCCTAGCGGGGGGCAACAATGAGCAGTTCTTC. This encodes CASSLLAGGNNEQFF. Based on the CDR3 plus reference TRBV2 and TRBJ2-1, the full variable domain is EPEVTQTPSHQVTQMGQEVILRCVPISNHLYFYWYRQILGQKVEFLVSFYNNEISEKSEIFDDQFSVERPDGSNFTLKIRSTKLEDSAMYFCASSLLAGGNNEQFFGPGTRLTVL.

This clone showed up just once. The rearrangement joins TRBV28 to TRBJ2-1; the D gene is possibly TRBD1 (5 bases). The CDR3 contains 13 residues. CDR1 and CDR2 from the germline V gene are MDHEN and SYDVKM. The germline V and J ends were trimmed by 4 bases and 9 bases, with 13 bases remaining between them. The chain's CDR3 is CASSSQGPGEQFF. The CDR3 nucleotides are TGTGCCAGCAGTTCTCAGGGTCCGGGTGAGCAGTTCTTC.

This rearrangement joins TRBV5-1 to TRBJ2-3; 8 bases map to TRBD1. The V segment lost 0 bases and the J segment 2 bases; nucleotides outside the gene matches: 2. Germline CDR1 is SGHRS and CDR2 is YFSETQ. The CDR3 is 15 amino acids. The CDR3 protein is CASSLGQGNTDTQYF. CDR3 nucleotide sequence: TGCGCCAGCAGCTTGGGACAGGGGAACACAGATACGCAGTATTTT.

V is TRBV5-1 and J is TRBJ2-2; 12 nucleotides line up with TRBD2. The junction had 6 bases not matched to a gene; V was cut back by 3 bases and J by 6 bases. The CDR3 runs to 16 residues. CDR1 is SGHRS and CDR2 is YFSETQ in the germline V gene. DNA for the CDR3: TGCGCCAGCAGCTCTAGCGGGGGGGCCGGGGCCGGGGAGCTGTTTTTT. Encoded protein: CASSSSGGAGAGELFF.

This sequence joins TRBV5-4 and TRBJ1-1, with D possibly matching TRBD1 (6 bases). The CDR3 covers 14 residues. The germline gives CDR1 SGHNT, CDR2 YYREEE (reference sequence). V dropped 4 bases and J dropped 2 bases, with 12 bases sitting between them. The chain's CDR3 is CASSAQGPNTEAFF. The CDR3 coding sequence is TGTGCCAGCAGCGCACAGGGCCCAAACACTGAAGCTTTCTTT.

The chain joins TRBV6-1 to TRBJ1-4; 7 nucleotides line up with TRBD1. This CDR3 contains 15 residues. Germline V gene sequence: CDR1 MNHNS, CDR2 SASEGT. With 6 bases clipped from V and 8 bases from J, the junction kept 12 bases outside the gene matches. CDR3 in DNA: TGTGCCAGCAGAAACAGGGGAAAGGCTCGCGAAAAACTGTTTTTT. Protein: CASRNRGKAREKLFF.

The CDR3 nucleotides read TGCGCCAGCAGCTCGGACAGCTATAATTCACCCCTCCACTTT. Amino acids: CASSSDSYNSPLHF. The chain employs TRBV5-1 and TRBJ1-6; possible D gene TRBD1, 6 bases. The germline CDR1 and CDR2 sequences are SGHRS and YFSETQ. V lost 3 bases and J 3 bases, leaving 7 bases between the germline ends. This CDR3 contains 14 residues.

The CDR3, as DNA: TGCGCCAGCAGCCGGGACAACCCAATTTATGGCTACACCTTC. Its protein is CASSRDNPIYGYTF. The rearrangement links TRBV5-1 to TRBJ1-2, with D perhaps matching TRBD1 (6 bases). Germline V gene data show CDR1 as SGHRS and CDR2 as YFSETQ. Trimming took off 4 bases at V and 5 bases at J, with 15 bases between the two ends. CDR3 length equals 14 residues. Based on the CDR3 plus reference TRBV5-1 and TRBJ1-2, the full variable domain is KAGVTQTPRYLIKTRGQQVTLSCSPISGHRSVSWYQQTPGQGLQFLFEYFSETQRNKGNFPGRFSGRQFSNSRSEMNVSTLELGDSALYLCASSRDNPIYGYTFGSGTRLTVV.

About this clone itself: A read error may produce the germline difference seen at one junction end. CDR3 in amino acids: CAGSQEGGSYNEQFF. CDR3 DNA sequence: TGTGCCGGCAGCCAGGAGGGAGGGTCCTACAATGAGCAGTTCTTC. The chain has TRBV6-1 and TRBJ2-1, with TRBD2 identical over 7 bases. The CDR3 is 15 amino acids. The germline V gene encodes CDR1 MNHNS and CDR2 SASEGT.

There are a few counts of this clone. J is TRBJ1-5 and V is TRBV20-1; D remains ambiguous. V was pared by 0 bases and J by 11 bases, with 8 bases between. The CDR3 totals 11 residues. Germline V gene data show CDR1 as DFQATT and CDR2 as SNEGSKA (reference sequence). This CDR3 is CSAREGLAQHF. CDR3 DNA sequence: TGCAGTGCTAGAGAGGGCTTGGCCCAGCATTTT.

The sample holds one count of this clone. The chain couples TRBV6-1 to TRBJ2-1; TRBD2 matches 8 bases. Unmatched junction bases numbered 12, after V lost 4 bases and J lost 7 bases. The germline V gene has CDR1 MNHNS and CDR2 SASEGT. The CDR3 extends over 16 amino acids. The CDR3, as DNA: TGTGCCAGCAGTGCCCCAAGCGGGGGACCTGTTAATGAGCAGTTCTTC. As protein: CASSAPSGGPVNEQFF.

The genes are TRBV2 and TRBJ1-5; D is perhaps TRBD1 (5 bases). Germline assignment: CDR1 SNHLY and CDR2 FYNNEI. V was trimmed by 6 bases and J by 2 bases, leaving 11 bases between them. CDR3 length equals 14 residues. In DNA form, the CDR3 reads TGTGCCAGCAGGATCGACAGAGGCAATCAGCCCCAGCATTTT. Its protein product is CASRIDRGNQPQHF.